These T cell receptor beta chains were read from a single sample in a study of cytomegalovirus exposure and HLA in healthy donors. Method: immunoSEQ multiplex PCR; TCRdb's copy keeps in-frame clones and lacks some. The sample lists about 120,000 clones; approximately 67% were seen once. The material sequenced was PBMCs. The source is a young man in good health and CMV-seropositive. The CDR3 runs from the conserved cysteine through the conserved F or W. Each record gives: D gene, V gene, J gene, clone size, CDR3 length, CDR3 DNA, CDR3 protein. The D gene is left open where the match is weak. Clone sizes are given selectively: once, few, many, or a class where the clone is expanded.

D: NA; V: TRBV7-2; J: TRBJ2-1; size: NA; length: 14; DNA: TGTGCCAGCCTCCCCCCGGGGGCCTACAATGAGCAGTTCTTC; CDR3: CASLPPGAYNEQFF
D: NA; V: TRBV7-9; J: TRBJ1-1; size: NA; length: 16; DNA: TGTTCCAGCAGCTCCCCCATGACAGCTCCGAACACTGAAGCTTTCTTT; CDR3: CSSSSPMTAPNTEAFF
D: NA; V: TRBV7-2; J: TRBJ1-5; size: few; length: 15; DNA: TGTGCCAGCAGCTTATATACAGGAGGCAATCAGCCCCAGCATTTT; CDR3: CASSLYTGGNQPQHF
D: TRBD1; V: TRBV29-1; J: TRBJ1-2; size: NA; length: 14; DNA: TGCAGCGTTGAAGAGACAGGGGGCGCCTATGGCTACACCTTC; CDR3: CSVEETGGAYGYTF
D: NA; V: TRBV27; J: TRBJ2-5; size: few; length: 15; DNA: TGTGCCAGCAGACCCGACAGCCTCCTTCAAGAGACCCAGTACTTC; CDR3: CASRPDSLLQETQYF
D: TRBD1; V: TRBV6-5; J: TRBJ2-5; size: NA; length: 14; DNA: TGTGCCAGCAGTTACCGGCAGGGGGCAGAGACCCAGTACTTC; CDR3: CASSYRQGAETQYF
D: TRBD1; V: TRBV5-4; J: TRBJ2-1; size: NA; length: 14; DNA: TGTGCCAGCAATCGACAGGGCGGAGGCGATGAGCAGTTCTTC; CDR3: CASNRQGGGDEQFF
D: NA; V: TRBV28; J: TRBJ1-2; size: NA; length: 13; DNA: TGTGCCAGCAGTTTATCCCTCAGCTATGGCTACACCTTC; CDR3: CASSLSLSYGYTF
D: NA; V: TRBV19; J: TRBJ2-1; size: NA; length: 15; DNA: TGTGCCAGTAGTATAGGAGGCAGGGCGAACAATGAGCAGTTCTTC; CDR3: CASSIGGRANNEQFF
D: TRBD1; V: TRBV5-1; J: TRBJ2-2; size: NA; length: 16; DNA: TGCGCCAGCAGCTTCCCTTTTGGGACAGGGGCCGGGGAGCTGTTTTTT; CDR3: CASSFPFGTGAGELFF
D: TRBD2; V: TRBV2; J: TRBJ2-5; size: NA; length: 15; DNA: TGTGCCAGCGTTTGGCTAGCGGGGGTTCAAGAGACCCAGTACTTC; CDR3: CASVWLAGVQETQYF
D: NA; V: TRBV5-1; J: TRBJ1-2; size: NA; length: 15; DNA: TGCGCCAGCAGGGAGTCATATTACGCTAACTATGGCTGCACCTTC; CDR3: CASRESYYANYGCTF
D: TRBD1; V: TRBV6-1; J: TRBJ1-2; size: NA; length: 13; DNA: TGTGCCAGCAGTGAAGCGGACAGGGATGGCTACACCTTC; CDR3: CASSEADRDGYTF
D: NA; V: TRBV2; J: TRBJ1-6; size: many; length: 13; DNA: TGTGCCAGCAGGTCAGGGGCTAATTCACCCCTCCACTTT; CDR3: CASRSGANSPLHF
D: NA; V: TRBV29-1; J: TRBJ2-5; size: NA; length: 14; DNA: TGCAGCCACTATACTCCACGAGGAGGAGAGACCCAGTACTTC; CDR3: CSHYTPRGGETQYF
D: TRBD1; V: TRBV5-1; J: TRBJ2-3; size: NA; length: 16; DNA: TGCGCCAGCAGCTCATACAGGGGGCCTATCACAGATACGCAGTATTTT; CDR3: CASSSYRGPITDTQYF
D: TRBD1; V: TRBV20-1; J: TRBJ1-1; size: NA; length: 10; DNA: TGCAGTGCCAGGGGGCTGAAAGCTTTCTTT; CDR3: CSARGLKAFF
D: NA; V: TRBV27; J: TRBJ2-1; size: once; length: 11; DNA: TGTGCCACCCGGACAAACAATGAGCAGTTCTTC; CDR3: CATRTNNEQFF
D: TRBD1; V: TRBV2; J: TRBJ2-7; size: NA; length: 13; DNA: TGTGCCAGCAGTGAGACAGGGTTAGTCGAGCAGTACTTC; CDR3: CASSETGLVEQYF
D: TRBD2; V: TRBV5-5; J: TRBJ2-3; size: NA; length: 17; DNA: TGTGCCAGCAGCTTGGTTGGTAGCGGGGGATTCACAGATACGCAGTATTTT; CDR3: CASSLVGSGGFTDTQYF
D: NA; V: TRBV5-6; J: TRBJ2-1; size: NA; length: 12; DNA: TGTGCCAGCAGCATAGCTGCCAGCGAGGAGTTCTTC; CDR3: CASSIAASEEFF
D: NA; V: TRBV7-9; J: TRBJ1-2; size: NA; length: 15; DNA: TGTGCCAGCAGCTTAGAAAACGGAGCAAACTATGGCTACACCTTC; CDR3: CASSLENGANYGYTF
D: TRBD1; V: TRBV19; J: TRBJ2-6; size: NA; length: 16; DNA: TGTGCCAGTAGCCGGACAGGCAACTCTGGGGCCAACGTCCTGACTTTC; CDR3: CASSRTGNSGANVLTF
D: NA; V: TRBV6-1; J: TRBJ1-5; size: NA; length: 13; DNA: TGTGCCAGCAGACTGCGAAGCAATCAGCCCCAGCATTTT; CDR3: CASRLRSNQPQHF
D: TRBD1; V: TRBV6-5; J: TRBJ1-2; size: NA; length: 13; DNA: TGTGCCAGCACAAAGACAGGGCTTCCTGGCTACACCTTC; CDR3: CASTKTGLPGYTF
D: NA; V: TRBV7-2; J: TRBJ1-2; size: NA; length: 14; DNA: TGTGCCAGCAGCTTAGACAGCTCGAACTATGGCTACACCTTC; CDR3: CASSLDSSNYGYTF
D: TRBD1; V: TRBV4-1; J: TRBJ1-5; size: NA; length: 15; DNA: TGCGCCAGCAGCCAAGGAGGGGGCGCGTTTCAGCCCCAGCATTTT; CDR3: CASSQGGGAFQPQHF
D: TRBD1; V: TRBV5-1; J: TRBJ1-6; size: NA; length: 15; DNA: TGCGCCAGCAGCTTGCGGACAGGGGATAATTCACCCCTCCACTTT; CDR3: CASSLRTGDNSPLHF
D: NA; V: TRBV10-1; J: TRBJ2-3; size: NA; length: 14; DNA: TGCGCCAGCAGATACGACTCTAGCACAGATACGCAGTATTTT; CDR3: CASRYDSSTDTQYF
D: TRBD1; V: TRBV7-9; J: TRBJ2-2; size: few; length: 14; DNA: TGTGCCAGCAGGGACAGGGGCGGCACCGGGGAGCTGTTTTTT; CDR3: CASRDRGGTGELFF
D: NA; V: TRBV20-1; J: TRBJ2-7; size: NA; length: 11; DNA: TGCAGTGCTAGGGCCGGGGTCGAGCAGTACTTC; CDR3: CSARAGVEQYF
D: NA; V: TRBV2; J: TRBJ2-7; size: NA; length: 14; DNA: TGTGCCAGCAGAACAGGGTTACTCGCCTACGAGCAGTACTTC; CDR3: CASRTGLLAYEQYF
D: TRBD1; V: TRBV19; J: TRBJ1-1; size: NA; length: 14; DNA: TGTGCCAGTGGAGGGGGCCCTAGCGACACTGAAGCTTTCTTT; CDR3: CASGGGPSDTEAFF
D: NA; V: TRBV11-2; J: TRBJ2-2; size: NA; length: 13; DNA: TGTGCCAGCAGAGGCGGGTTAGCCGGGGAGCTGTTTTTT; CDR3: CASRGGLAGELFF
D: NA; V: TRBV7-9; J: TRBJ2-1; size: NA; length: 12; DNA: TGTGCCAGCAGCTTAGTACAGAATGAGCAGTTCTTC; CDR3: CASSLVQNEQFF
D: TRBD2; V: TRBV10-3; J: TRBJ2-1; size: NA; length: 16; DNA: TGTGCCATCAGTCAACCCACTAGCGGGGGTTACAATGAGCAGTTCTTC; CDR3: CAISQPTSGGYNEQFF
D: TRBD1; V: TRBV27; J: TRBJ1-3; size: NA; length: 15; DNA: TGTGCCAGCAGTCACAGGGGTAGTTACGGAAACACCATATATTTT; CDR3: CASSHRGSYGNTIYF